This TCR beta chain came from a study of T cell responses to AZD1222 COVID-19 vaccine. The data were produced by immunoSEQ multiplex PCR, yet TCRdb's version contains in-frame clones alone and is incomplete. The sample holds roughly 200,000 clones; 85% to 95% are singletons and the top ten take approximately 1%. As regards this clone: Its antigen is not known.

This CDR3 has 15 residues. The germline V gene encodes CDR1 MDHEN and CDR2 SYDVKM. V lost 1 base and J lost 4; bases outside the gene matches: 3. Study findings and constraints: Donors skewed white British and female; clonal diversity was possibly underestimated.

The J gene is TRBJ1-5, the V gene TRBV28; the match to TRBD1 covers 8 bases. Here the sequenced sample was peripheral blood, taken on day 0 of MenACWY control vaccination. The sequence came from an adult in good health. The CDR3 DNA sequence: TGTGCCAGCAGTTTATACGGACAGGGAAATCAGCCCCAGCATTTT. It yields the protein CASSLYGQGNQPQHF.